This is a list of T cell receptor beta chains from one sample in a study of siplizumab effects on memory and regulatory T cells. Assay: immunoSEQ multiplex PCR; the TCRdb copy retains only in-frame clones and omits some. Among 75,000 to 95,000 clones listed, 85% to 90% were seen once. The sequenced sample was CD4+ T cells sorted from blood. All receptors derive from a human donor in good health. Each CDR3 is given without its conserved first and last residue. D genes are given only for firm matches.

>.|TRBV5-6
ASSRGRGAETQY
>TRBD2|TRBV6-5
ASSSRLAAGYNEQF
>TRBD2|TRBV15
ATSKYSGIAKNIQY
>.|TRBV29-1
SVELRGAYNEQF
>TRBD1|TRBV5-1
ASSRGDSGSGYT
>.|TRBV19
ASTGRDNQPQH
>.|TRBV5-1
ASSRGAANTEAF
>TRBD1|TRBV27
ASSLVGQGVNEQF
>.|TRBV28
ASSPFGRNTEAF
>.|TRBV4-1
ASSQATTGTSYGYT
>.|TRBV29-1
SVKNTGELF
>.|TRBV7-9
ASSLGSGLTYNEQF
>TRBD2|TRBV7-3
ASSLTQREGRTDTQY
>.|TRBV6-6
ASSYDGTGELF
>TRBD1|TRBV19
ASSSRTRTGNEKLF